This TCR beta chain comes out of a study of tumor-infiltrating lymphocytes in primary liver carcinoma. At the level of the study: Stage T1-T3 N0M0 and a size of about 4 to 11 cm characterized the tumors. Per sample, productive TCRbeta reads numbered roughly 3.5 to 8 million, similar across tissue types.

Using a constant-region primer together with ProtoScript II reverse transcriptase, TCR beta cDNA was made from approximately 500 ng of total RNA. TCR beta libraries came from three nested multiplex PCR rounds using slightly modified ARM-PCR. The first two PCR rounds, roughly 10 cycles each, used TRBV1-TRBV30 forward primers and a C-beta reverse primer. TCRdb ran MiXCR on the multiplex PCR reads and lists one entry per CDR3 protein. The sample includes 75,000 to 90,000 distinct CDR3 sequences, 65% to 80% of them seen just once. Co-extracted RNA and DNA came from about 19-30 mg of unsorted bulk tissue. CDR3 length: 13 residues. CDR1 and CDR2 (germline): MDHEN, SYDVKM. In the case of this clonotype: At one boundary the junction diverges from the germline segment, which might be a read error.

The chain carries TRBV28 and TRBJ2-1; D unresolved. Specimen: liver tumor tissue from sampling region 1. The subset is: tumor region T1, superior pole. The clonotype originates from a middle-aged man with primary liver carcinoma and hepatitis B virus infection. The CDR3 nucleotides read TGTGCCAGCGGTTTCCGCTTATACAATGAGCACTTCTTC. Translation: CASGFRLYNEHFF.